This T cell receptor (beta chain) derives from a study of tumor-infiltrating lymphocytes in primary liver carcinoma. Findings and caveats of the study: Only about 7-24% of top clones were detected in all five tumor regions.

A word on this clonotype: Its matching antigen is unknown.

TCR beta cDNA was made from 500 ng total RNA with a constant-region primer. It was through three nested multiplex PCR rounds of slightly modified ARM-PCR that TCR beta libraries arose. The first two PCR rounds, roughly 10 cycles each, used TRBV1-TRBV30 forward primers and a C-beta reverse primer. TCRdb itself ran the multiplex PCR reads through MiXCR, one entry per CDR3 protein. The sample records 75,000 or so distinct CDR3 sequences, about 70% being singletons. For each extraction, RNA and DNA were obtained together from about 20-30 mg of unsorted bulk tissue. Every patient in the cohort had a primary liver carcinoma. That carcinoma was treated by surgical resection. HBV chronically infected the treatment-naive patients. The CDR3 length is 16 residues. CDR1 is SGHAT, CDR2 FQNNGV, per germline. Trimming removed 7 bases at V and 0 bases at J, with 18 bases between.

The TCR was taken from a man aged 35 to 55 with primary liver carcinoma and hepatitis B virus infection. The chain couples TRBV11-2 to TRBJ2-5, with D tentatively TRBD2 (5 bases). The sample was liver tumor tissue from sampling region 4. The sample's subset: tumor region T4, right-lateral pole. In nucleotides, the CDR3 is TGTGCCAGCACCCCCTTGGAAGCGGCCCACCAAGAGACCCAGTACTTC. Its protein product is CASTPLEAAHQETQYF.